The 21 T cell receptor beta chains below all came from one sample that was sequenced in a study of cytomegalovirus exposure and HLA in healthy donors. PCR was performed using 60 Vbeta and 13 Jbeta primers. Assay used: immunoSEQ multiplex PCR; TCRdb lists only in-frame clones, some missing. The repertoire holds 90,000 to 150,000 clones, with 63% as singletons. Sequenced sample: PBMCs. The receptor source for this set is a man aged 40-49 years in good health and CMV-seropositive.

This rearrangement joins TRBV27 to TRBJ2-2, with TRBD2 matching over 8 bases. Germline V CDR1 and CDR2: MNHEY, SMNVEV (reference sequence). The CDR3 runs to 17 residues. After removal of 3 bases from V and 0 bases from J, the junction contained 6 bases not matched to a gene. The CDR3 DNA sequence: TGTGCCAGCAGTTTTGCTAGCGGGCGAACGAACACCGGGGAGCTGTTTTTT. Its translation: CASSFASGRTNTGELFF.

The chain couples TRBV29-1 to TRBJ2-3; 7 nucleotides line up with TRBD2. CDR1 is SQVTM and CDR2 is ANQGSEA in the germline V gene. V gave up 7 bases and J gave up 0 bases; unmatched junction bases: 7. The CDR3 has 14 amino acids. The CDR3 DNA reads as TGCAGCGCCGGAAGCGGGGCCAGCACAGATACGCAGTATTTT. It is translated as CSAGSGASTDTQYF.

This chain uses TRBV10-3 with TRBJ2-3; possibly TRBD2 for D (5 bases). CDR1 is ENHRY, CDR2 SYGVKD, per germline. The CDR3 totals 14 residues. V was trimmed by 4 bases and J by 4 bases, leaving 12 bases between them. CDR3 sequence (DNA): TGTGCCATCAGTGGAGGTCTAGCCTCAGATACGCAGTATTTT. Residues: CAISGGLASDTQYF.

The V call is TRBV11-2, the J call TRBJ1-3, with 8 bases that match TRBD1. CDR1 is SGHAT and CDR2 is FQNNGV in the germline V gene. With 3 bases clipped from V and 2 bases from J, the junction kept 6 bases outside the gene matches. The CDR3 totals 16 residues. The CDR3 region is CASSFGQGSAGNTIYF. As DNA, the CDR3 is TGTGCCAGCAGCTTTGGACAGGGATCGGCTGGAAACACCATATATTTT. The variable domain in full, completed from reference TRBV11-2 and TRBJ1-3, reads EAGVAQSPRYKIIEKRQSVAFWCNPISGHATLYWYQQILGQGPKLLIQFQNNGVVDDSQLPKDRFSAERLKGVDSTLKIQPAKLEDSAVYLCASSFGQGSAGNTIYFGEGSWLTVV.

The V and J genes are TRBV29-1 and TRBJ2-7; TRBD2 matches 13 bases. Germline CDR1 SQVTM, CDR2 ANQGSEA. The CDR3 is made up of 14 amino acids. J lost 4 bases, V lost 1 base, and 1 base had no gene match. CDR3 loop: CSVEGGLAGYEQYF. The CDR3 nucleotides read TGCAGCGTTGAAGGGGGACTAGCGGGATACGAGCAGTACTTC.

V is TRBV5-1 and J is TRBJ2-7; 10 positions agree with TRBD2. The CDR3 sequence is 17 residues long. The trim removed 4 bases at V and 3 bases at J, leaving 13 bases unmatched. Germline assignment: CDR1 SGHRS and CDR2 YFSETQ. CDR3 sequence reads: CASSLTLLAGESYEQYF. Written as DNA, the CDR3 is TGCGCCAGCAGCCTCACCCTCCTAGCGGGAGAAAGCTACGAGCAGTACTTC.

This chain uses TRBV5-6 with TRBJ2-7; 9 bases are shared with TRBD1. The germline gives CDR1 SGHDT, CDR2 YYEEEE. The CDR3 spans 17 residues. V gave up 7 bases and J gave up 0 bases; unmatched junction bases: 14. The CDR3 loop reads CASQAPIGQGISYEQYF. Here the CDR3 DNA reads TGTGCCAGCCAAGCGCCCATAGGACAGGGGATCTCCTACGAGCAGTACTTC.

This chain links TRBV28 with TRBJ2-3, with D possibly being TRBD1 (6 bases). The germline V gene has CDR1 MDHEN and CDR2 SYDVKM. The CDR3 has 14 residues. Trimming shortened V by 7 bases and J by 3 bases, and 14 bases separated the two germline ends. The CDR3 DNA is TGTGCCAGCACCGATCAGGGGCGGACAGATACGCAGTATTTT. This sequence encodes CASTDQGRTDTQYF.

This chain connects TRBV10-3 to TRBJ2-2; 8 bases align to TRBD1. V gave up 7 bases and J gave up 3 bases; unmatched junction bases: 7. The germline CDR1 and CDR2 sequences are ENHRY and SYGVKD. CDR3 length equals 15 residues. CDR3 amino acids: CAIKTGQGDTGELFF. The CDR3 bases are TGTGCCATCAAAACTGGACAGGGAGACACCGGGGAGCTGTTTTTT.

V usage is TRBV27 and J usage is TRBJ2-7, with D perhaps matching TRBD2 (6 bases). The length of the CDR3 is 17 residues. CDR1 and CDR2 (germline): MNHEY, SMNVEV (reference sequence). The V end was cut by 8 bases, the J end by 0 bases, with 23 bases between. CDR3 nucleotide sequence: TGTGCCAGCGCCCGACTAGGAACCGGGGCCAGCTCCTACGAGCAGTACTTC. Its protein product is CASARLGTGASSYEQYF.

The chain joins TRBV7-4 to TRBJ2-7; no definite D call. Deletions cut 4 bases from V and 1 base from J, with 17 bases between. From germline, CDR1 is SGHVT and CDR2 SQSDAQ. The CDR3 totals 16 residues. The DNA of the CDR3 is TGTGCCAGCAGCTCCAAGCTTGTAGAGCCATCCTACGAGCAGTACTTC. Residues: CASSSKLVEPSYEQYF.

CDR3 sequence: CASSYRRDRELHF. CDR3 coding DNA: TGCGCCAGCAGCTATCGCCGGGACAGGGAACTGCATTTT. The gene calls are TRBV4-1 and TRBJ1-5, with 9 bases lining up with TRBD1. With 5 bases clipped from V and 15 bases from J, the junction kept 11 bases outside the gene matches. The length of the CDR3 is 13 residues. Germline loops: CDR1 MGHRA, CDR2 YSYEKL.

The rearrangement uses TRBV4-3 and TRBJ2-5; 9 bases line up with TRBD2. Trimming removed 1 base from V and 0 bases from J; junction bases left unmatched: 3. This CDR3 comprises 16 residues. In germline, CDR1 is LGHNA, CDR2 YSLEER. CDR3 residues: CASSQVSGGYQETQYF. The CDR3 DNA reads TGCGCCAGCAGCCAAGTCAGCGGGGGGTACCAAGAGACCCAGTACTTC.

This clone has just a few counts. This sequence joins TRBV28 and TRBJ2-1, with a weak D call TRBD1 (5 bases). The V and J ends lost 3 bases and 9 bases respectively, with 6 bases between them. This CDR3 has 11 amino acids. Germline V gene lookup returns CDR1 MDHEN and CDR2 SYDVKM. The CDR3 reads CASSFRAEQFF. For the CDR3, the DNA is TGTGCCAGCAGTTTCAGGGCTGAGCAGTTCTTC. Combining the CDR3 with reference TRBV28 and TRBJ2-1 gives the whole variable domain DVKVTQSSRYLVKRTGEKVFLECVQDMDHENMFWYRQDPGLGLRLIYFSYDVKMKEKGDIPEGYSVSREKKERFSLILESASTNQTSMYLCASSFRAEQFFGPGTRLTVL.

This chain joins TRBV5-1 and TRBJ1-4; 10 positions agree with TRBD1. V was pared by 4 bases and J by 3 bases, with 18 bases of the junction left unmatched. From germline, CDR1 is SGHRS and CDR2 YFSETQ. The CDR3 sequence is 20 residues long. The CDR3 loop reads CASSIDNPTRDRGSNEKLFF. The CDR3 nucleotides are TGCGCCAGCAGCATAGATAATCCGACGCGGGACAGGGGCTCTAATGAAAAACTGTTTTTT.

This chain links TRBV7-9 with TRBJ1-5, with 9 bases lining up with TRBD1. Looked up from germline, CDR1 is SEHNR and CDR2 is FQNEAQ (reference sequence). CDR3 length: 17 residues. The V and J ends lost 8 bases and 1 base, in that order; junction bases with no gene match: 12. CDR3 residues: CASGSGTGFESNQPQHF. The CDR3 DNA reads as TGTGCCAGCGGTTCCGGGACAGGGTTTGAGAGCAATCAGCCCCAGCATTTT.

The CDR3 DNA is TGTGCCAGCAGCGCCGGGGGTGGGGGTTACGAGCAGTACTTC. Amino acids: CASSAGGGGYEQYF. V gene TRBV9 combines with J gene TRBJ2-7; D may be TRBD2 (6 bases). Germline V gene data show CDR1 as SGDLS and CDR2 as YYNGEE. This CDR3 is built from 14 residues. V lost 3 bases, J lost 4 bases, and 14 bases lay in between.

This clone was counted between two and nine times. This chain links TRBV5-1 with TRBJ2-1; D may be TRBD2 (7 bases). Germline V gives CDR1 SGHRS, CDR2 YFSETQ. CDR3 length: 17 amino acids. Trimming pared 4 bases from V and 5 bases from J, leaving 22 bases between. CDR3 DNA: TGCGCCAGCAGCCCGACTCCGGGGGGCAGCGGGGACAATGAGCAGTTCTTC. Translation gives CASSPTPGGSGDNEQFF.

V gene TRBV4-3 combines with J gene TRBJ2-7; possibly TRBD1 for D (6 bases). Per germline, CDR1 LGHNA and CDR2 YSLEER. The V gene lost 0 bases and the J gene lost 3 bases, with 18 bases spanning the gap. The CDR3 is 17 amino acids. CDR3 bases: TGCGCCAGCAGCCAAGATCGGGCAGGGGAAGGCGGCTACGAGCAGTACTTC. Protein sequence: CASSQDRAGEGGYEQYF.

The rearrangement links TRBV18 to TRBJ2-6; possibly TRBD1 for D (5 bases). Germline CDR1 KGHSH, CDR2 LQKENI. CDR3 length: 18 amino acids. V was clipped by 0 bases and J by 4 bases, with 16 bases between them. This CDR3 reads CASSPPRQGIWGANVLTF. In DNA form, the CDR3 reads TGTGCCAGCTCACCACCCAGGCAGGGCATTTGGGGGGCCAACGTCCTGACTTTC. The full variable domain, with the rest looked up from reference TRBV18 and TRBJ2-6, is NAGVMQNPRHLVRRRGQEARLRCSPMKGHSHVYWYRQLPEEGLKFMVYLQKENIIDESGMPKERFSAEFPKEGPSILRIQQVVRGDSAAYFCASSPPRQGIWGANVLTFGAGSRLTVL.

The V gene is TRBV5-8, the J gene TRBJ1-3; D may be TRBD1 (6 bases). The germline V gene has CDR1 SGHTS and CDR2 YDEGEE. The CDR3 spans 15 residues. V lost 0 bases and J 2 bases, leaving 9 bases between the germline ends. Here the CDR3 reads CASSLEGEPGNTIYF. Here the CDR3 DNA reads TGTGCCAGCAGCTTGGAGGGGGAGCCTGGAAACACCATATATTTT. The whole variable domain, filled in from reference TRBV5-8 and TRBJ1-3, reads EAGVTQSPTHLIKTRGQQATLRCSPISGHTSVYWYQQALGLGLQFLLWYDEGEERNRGNFPPRFSGRQFPNYSSELNVNALELEDSALYLCASSLEGEPGNTIYFGEGSWLTVV.